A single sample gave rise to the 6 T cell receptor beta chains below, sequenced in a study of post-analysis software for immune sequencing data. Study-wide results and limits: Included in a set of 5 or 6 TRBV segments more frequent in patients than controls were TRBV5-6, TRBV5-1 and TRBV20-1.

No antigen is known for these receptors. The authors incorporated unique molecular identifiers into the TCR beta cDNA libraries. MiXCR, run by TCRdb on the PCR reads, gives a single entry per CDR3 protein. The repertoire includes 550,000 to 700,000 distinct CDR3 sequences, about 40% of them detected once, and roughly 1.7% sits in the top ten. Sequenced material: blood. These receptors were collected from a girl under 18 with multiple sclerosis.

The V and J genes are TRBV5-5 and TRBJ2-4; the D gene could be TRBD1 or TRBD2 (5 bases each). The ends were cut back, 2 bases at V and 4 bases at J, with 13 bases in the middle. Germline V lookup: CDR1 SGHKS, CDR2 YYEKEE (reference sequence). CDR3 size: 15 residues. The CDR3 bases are TGTGCCAGCAGCTTAGCCGGGACGGCGAAAAACATTCAGTACTTC. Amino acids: CASSLAGTAKNIQYF.

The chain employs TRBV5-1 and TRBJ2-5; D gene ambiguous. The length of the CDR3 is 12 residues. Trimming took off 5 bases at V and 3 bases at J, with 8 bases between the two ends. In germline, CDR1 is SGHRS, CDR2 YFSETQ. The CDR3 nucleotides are TGCGCCAGCAGAGAAACGGAAGAGACCCAGTACTTC. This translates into CASRETEETQYF.

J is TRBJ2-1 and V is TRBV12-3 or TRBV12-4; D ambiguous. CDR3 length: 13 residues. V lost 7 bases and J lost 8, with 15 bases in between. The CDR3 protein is CASNPSHSDEQFF. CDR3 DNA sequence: TGTGCCAGCAACCCTTCCCACTCGGATGAGCAGTTCTTC.

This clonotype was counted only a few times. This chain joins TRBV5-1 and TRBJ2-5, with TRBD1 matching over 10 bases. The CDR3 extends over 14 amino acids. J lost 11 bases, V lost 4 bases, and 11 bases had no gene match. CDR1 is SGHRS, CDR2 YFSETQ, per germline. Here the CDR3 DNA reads TGCGCCAGCAGCGGCATGACAGGGGGCTCAGAGCAGTACTTC. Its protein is CASSGMTGGSEQYF.

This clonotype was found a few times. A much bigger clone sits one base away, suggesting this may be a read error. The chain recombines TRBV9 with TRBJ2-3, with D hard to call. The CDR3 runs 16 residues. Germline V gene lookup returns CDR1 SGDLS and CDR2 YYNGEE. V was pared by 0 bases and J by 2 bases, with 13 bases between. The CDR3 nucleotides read TGTGCCAGCAGCGTAGTAGGGAACTCGCACACAGATACGCAGTATTTT. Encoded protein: CASSVVGNSHTDTQYF. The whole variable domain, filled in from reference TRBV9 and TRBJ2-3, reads DSGVTQTPKHLITATGQRVTLRCSPRSGDLSVYWYQQSLDQGLQFLIQYYNGEERAKGNILERFSAQQFPDLHSELNLSSLELGDSALYFCASSVVGNSHTDTQYFGPGTRLTVL.

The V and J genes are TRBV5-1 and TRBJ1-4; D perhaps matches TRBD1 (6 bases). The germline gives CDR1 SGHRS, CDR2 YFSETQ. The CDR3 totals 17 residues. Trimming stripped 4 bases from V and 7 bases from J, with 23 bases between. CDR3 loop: CASSPLGGGEGGEKLFF. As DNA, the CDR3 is TGCGCCAGCAGCCCACTGGGGGGCGGAGAGGGAGGTGAAAAACTGTTTTTT.